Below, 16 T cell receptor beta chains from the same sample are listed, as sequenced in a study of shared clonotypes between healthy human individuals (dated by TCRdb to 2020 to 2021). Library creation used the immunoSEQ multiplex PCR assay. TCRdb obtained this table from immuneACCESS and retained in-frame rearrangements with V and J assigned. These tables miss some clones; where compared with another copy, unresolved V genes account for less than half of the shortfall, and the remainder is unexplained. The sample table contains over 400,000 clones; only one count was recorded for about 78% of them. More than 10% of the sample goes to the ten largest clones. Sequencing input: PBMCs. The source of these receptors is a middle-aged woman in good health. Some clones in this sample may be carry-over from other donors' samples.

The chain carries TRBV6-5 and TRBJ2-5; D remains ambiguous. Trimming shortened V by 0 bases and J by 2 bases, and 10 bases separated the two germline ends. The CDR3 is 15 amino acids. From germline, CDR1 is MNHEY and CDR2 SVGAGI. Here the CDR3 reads CASSYSTSLQETQYF. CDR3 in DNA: TGTGCCAGCAGTTACTCGACCAGCCTACAAGAGACCCAGTACTTC.

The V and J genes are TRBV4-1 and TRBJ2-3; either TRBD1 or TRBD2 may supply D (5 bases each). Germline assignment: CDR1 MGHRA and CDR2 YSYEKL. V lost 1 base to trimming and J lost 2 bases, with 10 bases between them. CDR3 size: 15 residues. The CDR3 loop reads CASSQGGLNTDTQYF. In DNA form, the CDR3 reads TGCGCCAGCAGCCAAGGGGGGTTAAACACAGATACGCAGTATTTT.

CDR3 nucleotide sequence: TGTGCCAGCAGCTTAGCGGGAGTGGTGGGGTTGAACATTCAGTACTTC. Its translation is CASSLAGVVGLNIQYF. The chain combines TRBV7-2 with TRBJ2-4; a possible D gene is TRBD2 (5 bases). This CDR3 comprises 16 residues. Per the germline V gene, CDR1 is SGHTA and CDR2 is FQGNSA. V was clipped by 0 bases and J by 7 bases, with 16 bases between them.

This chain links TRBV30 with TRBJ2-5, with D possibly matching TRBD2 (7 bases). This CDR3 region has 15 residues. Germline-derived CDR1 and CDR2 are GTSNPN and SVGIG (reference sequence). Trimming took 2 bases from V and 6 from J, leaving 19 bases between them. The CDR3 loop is CAWSQLGGAQKTQYF. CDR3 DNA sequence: TGTGCCTGGAGTCAACTGGGGGGGGCGCAGAAGACCCAGTACTTC.

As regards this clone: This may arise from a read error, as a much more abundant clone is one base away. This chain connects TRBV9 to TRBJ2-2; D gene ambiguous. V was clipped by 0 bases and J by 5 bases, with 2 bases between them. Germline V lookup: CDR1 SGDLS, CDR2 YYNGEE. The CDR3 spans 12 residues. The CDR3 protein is CASSVETGELFF. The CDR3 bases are TGTGCCAGCAGCGTAGAAACCGGGGAGCTGTTTTTT.

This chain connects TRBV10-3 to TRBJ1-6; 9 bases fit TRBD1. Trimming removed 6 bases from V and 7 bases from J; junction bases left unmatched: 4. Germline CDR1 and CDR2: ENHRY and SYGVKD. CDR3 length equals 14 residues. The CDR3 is CAIRRTGENSPLHF. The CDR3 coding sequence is TGTGCCATCAGGCGGACAGGGGAAAATTCACCCCTCCACTTT.

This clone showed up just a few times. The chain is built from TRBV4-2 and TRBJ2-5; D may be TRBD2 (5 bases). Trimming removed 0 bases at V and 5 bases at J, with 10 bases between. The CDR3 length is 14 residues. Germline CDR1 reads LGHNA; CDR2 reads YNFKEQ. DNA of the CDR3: TGTGCCAGCAGCCAAGATCTAGCTTTGGAGACCCAGTACTTC. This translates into CASSQDLALETQYF.

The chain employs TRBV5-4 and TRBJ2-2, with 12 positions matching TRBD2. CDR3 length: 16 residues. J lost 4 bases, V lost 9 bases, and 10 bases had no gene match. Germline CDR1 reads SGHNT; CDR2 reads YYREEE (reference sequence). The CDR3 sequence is CAISSTSGSVTGELFF. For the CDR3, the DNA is TGTGCCATCTCGTCGACTAGCGGGAGTGTCACCGGGGAGCTGTTTTTT. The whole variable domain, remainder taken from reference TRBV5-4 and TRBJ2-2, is ETGVTQSPTHLIKTRGQQVTLRCSSQSGHNTVSWYQQALGQGPQFIFQYYREEENGRGNFPPRFSGLQFPNYSSELNVNALELDDSALYLCAISSTSGSVTGELFFGEGSRLTVL.

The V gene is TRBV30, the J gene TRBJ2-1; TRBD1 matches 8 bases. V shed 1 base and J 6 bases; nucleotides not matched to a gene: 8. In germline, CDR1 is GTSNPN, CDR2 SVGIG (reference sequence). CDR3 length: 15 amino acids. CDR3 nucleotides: TGTGCCTGGAGTGACACGGACAGGGTAGGCAATGAGCAGTTCTTC. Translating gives CAWSDTDRVGNEQFF.

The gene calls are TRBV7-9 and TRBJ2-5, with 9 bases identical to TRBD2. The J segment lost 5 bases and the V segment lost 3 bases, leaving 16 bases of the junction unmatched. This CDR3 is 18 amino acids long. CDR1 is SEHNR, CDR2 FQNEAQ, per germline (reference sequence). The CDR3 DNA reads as TGTGCCAGCAGCTTTGTTCTTTCGGTTAGCGGGAGTTGGGAGACCCAGTACTTC. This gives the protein CASSFVLSVSGSWETQYF.

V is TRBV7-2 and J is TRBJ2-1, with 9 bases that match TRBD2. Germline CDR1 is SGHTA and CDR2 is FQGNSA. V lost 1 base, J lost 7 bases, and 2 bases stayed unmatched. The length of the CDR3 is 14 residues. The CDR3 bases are TGTGCCAGCAGCTTAGTAGCGGGAGTGAATGAGCAGTTCTTC. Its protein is CASSLVAGVNEQFF.

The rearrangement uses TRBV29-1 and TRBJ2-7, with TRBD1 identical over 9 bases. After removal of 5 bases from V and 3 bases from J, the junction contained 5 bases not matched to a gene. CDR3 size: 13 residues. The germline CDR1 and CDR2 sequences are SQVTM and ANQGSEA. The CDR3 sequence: CSVYGTGNYEQYF. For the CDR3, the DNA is TGCAGCGTTTACGGGACAGGGAACTACGAGCAGTACTTC.

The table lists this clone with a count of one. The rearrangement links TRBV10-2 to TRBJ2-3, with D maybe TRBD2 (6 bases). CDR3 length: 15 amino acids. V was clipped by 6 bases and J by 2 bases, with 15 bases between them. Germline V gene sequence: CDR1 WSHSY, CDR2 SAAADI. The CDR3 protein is CASREGLTPTDTQYF. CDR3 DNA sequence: TGCGCCAGCAGGGAAGGACTAACCCCCACAGATACGCAGTATTTT.

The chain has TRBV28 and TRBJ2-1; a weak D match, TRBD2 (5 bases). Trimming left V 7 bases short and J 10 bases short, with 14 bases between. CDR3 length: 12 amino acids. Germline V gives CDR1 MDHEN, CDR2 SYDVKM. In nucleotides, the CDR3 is TGTGCCAGCACCCTACCTGGAGGCGAGCAGTTCTTC. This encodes CASTLPGGEQFF.

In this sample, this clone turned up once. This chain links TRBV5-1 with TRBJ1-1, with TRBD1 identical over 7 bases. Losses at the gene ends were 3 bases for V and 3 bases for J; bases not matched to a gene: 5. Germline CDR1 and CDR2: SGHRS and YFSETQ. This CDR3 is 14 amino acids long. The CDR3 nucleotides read TGCGCCAGCAGCTCACAGGGGTTGGACACTGAAGCTTTCTTT. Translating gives CASSSQGLDTEAFF.

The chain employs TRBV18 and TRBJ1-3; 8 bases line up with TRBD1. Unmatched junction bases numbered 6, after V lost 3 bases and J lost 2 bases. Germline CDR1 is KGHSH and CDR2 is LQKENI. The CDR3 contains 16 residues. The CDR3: CASSPQGALAGNTIYF. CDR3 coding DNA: TGTGCCAGCTCACCGCAGGGGGCCTTGGCTGGAAACACCATATATTTT.